The 7 T cell receptor beta chains reported below all come from one sample, sequenced in a study of PD-L1 blockade in urothelial cancer (dated by TCRdb to the late 2010s). Taken with the paper, the label for time point translates to: pretreatment peripheral blood. Libraries were made using the immunoSEQ multiplex PCR assay. As stored in TCRdb, this immuneACCESS dataset retains in-frame rearrangements with V and J assigned. A fraction of the clones does not appear; measured against another copy, unresolved V genes explain less than half of the discrepancy, and the remainder lacks a known reason. This sample holds tens of thousands of clones; around 84% were observed only once. The ten largest account for approximately 1.3% of the sample. The source material was PBMCs, sampled around atezolizumab (anti-PD-L1) treatment. All receptors come from a man between 45 and 60 years old with urothelial cancer.

The chain has TRBV11-1 and TRBJ2-1, with D maybe TRBD1 (6 bases). Germline-derived CDR1 and CDR2 are SGHAT and FQDESV (reference sequence). CDR3 length equals 15 residues. With 1 base removed from V and 6 bases from J, the gap between germline ends came to 13 bases. The CDR3 nucleotides are TGTGCCAGCAGCTTAGAACAGGGAGTGGCCAATGAGCAGTTCTTC. It codes for CASSLEQGVANEQFF.

This clone has a handful of counts. The V and J genes are TRBV5-1 and TRBJ1-3; D not certain. Deletions cut 0 bases from V and 1 base from J, with 11 bases between. This CDR3 comprises 16 residues. Looked up from germline, CDR1 is SGHRS and CDR2 is YFSETQ. CDR3 sequence reads: CASSLGPPGSGNTIYF. DNA for the CDR3: TGCGCCAGCAGCTTGGGGCCCCCGGGGTCTGGAAACACCATATATTTT.

Comment on this clone: An end of the junction does not agree with germline; a read error may underlie this. The chain carries TRBV7-9 and TRBJ2-5; D unclear. The CDR3 length is 16 residues. Germline lookup yields CDR1 SEHNR and CDR2 FQNEAQ (reference sequence). CDR3 residues: CASTLGVTIGMETQYF. CDR3 DNA sequence: TGTGCCAGCACCTTAGGCGTAACCATCGGTATGGAGACCCAGTACTTC.

This clone was detected only a few times. The chain links TRBV7-9 to TRBJ2-7, with 7 bases identical to TRBD1. CDR3 length: 18 residues. Germline lookup yields CDR1 SEHNR and CDR2 FQNEAQ (reference sequence). V lost 7 bases to trimming and J lost 5 bases; unmatched junction nucleotides: 23. CDR3 amino acids: CASTRGGQVPPLFNEQYF. CDR3 in DNA: TGTGCCAGCACCCGAGGGGGCCAGGTCCCCCCTTTGTTTAACGAGCAGTACTTC.

V and J are TRBV19 and TRBJ1-4; D call uncertain. Per the germline V gene, CDR1 is LNHDA and CDR2 is SQIVND (reference sequence). The germline V and J ends were trimmed by 3 bases and 13 bases, with 12 bases remaining between them. This CDR3 comprises 12 residues. CDR3 region: CASSIKAQRLFF. In DNA form, the CDR3 reads TGTGCCAGTAGTATCAAAGCCCAGCGACTGTTTTTT.

About this clone itself: The DNA is omitted, as the CDR3 cannot be located on it reliably, and the CDR3 follows TCRdb's listing. The chain joins TRBV30 to TRBJ2-3; the table's D call TRBD2 went unverified against the DNA. The CDR3 is 14 amino acids in total, end residues counted. Germline values: CDR1 GTSNPN, CDR2 SVGIG (reference sequence). The CDR3 sequence: CASTLVGGTDTQYF.

The chain carries TRBV4-3 and TRBJ1-4, with TRBD1 matching over 7 bases. Germline lookup yields CDR1 LGHNA and CDR2 YSLEER. Germline trimming cut 0 bases from V and 6 bases from J; bases unmatched to any gene: 7. The length of the CDR3 is 16 residues. Here the CDR3 reads CASSQDKDRFHEKLFF. The CDR3 bases are TGCGCCAGCAGCCAAGATAAGGACAGGTTCCATGAAAAACTGTTTTTT.